The next 13 T cell receptor beta chains were all read from a single sample in a study of cytomegalovirus exposure and HLA in healthy donors. This PCR relied on a set of 60 Vbeta primers and 13 Jbeta primers. Here immunoSEQ multiplex PCR was the method, and the copy in TCRdb shows in-frame clones only, minus some. The data show fewer than 250,000 clones, with less than 85% seen just once and 4.5% to 5.5% held by the top ten. Material for sequencing was PBMCs. Receptors were obtained from a man aged 30 to 45 in good health and CMV-seropositive.

This sequence joins TRBV5-1 and TRBJ1-5; the D is unclear. V was shortened by 0 bases and J by 6 bases, with 10 bases between the two germline ends. Per germline, CDR1 SGHRS and CDR2 YFSETQ. CDR3 length: 14 amino acids. Here the CDR3 DNA reads TGCGCCAGCAGCTTGGAGTGGGGAGTTCAGCCCCAGCATTTT. Residues: CASSLEWGVQPQHF.

The chain carries TRBV7-8 and TRBJ2-3; 7 nucleotides match TRBD2. This CDR3 spans 17 amino acids. The germline V gene has CDR1 SGHVS and CDR2 FQNEAQ. V lost 2 bases and J lost 1; bases outside the gene matches: 9. CDR3 sequence reads: CASSLSTASGGTDTQYF. As DNA, the CDR3 is TGTGCCAGCAGCTTATCGACGGCTAGCGGTGGCACAGATACGCAGTATTTT.

This clone came up a few times. V gene TRBV14 combines with J gene TRBJ2-1, with TRBD2 identical over 10 bases. CDR3 size: 15 residues. The germline V gene has CDR1 SGHDN and CDR2 FVKESK. Losses at the gene ends were 6 bases for V and 5 bases for J; bases not matched to a gene: 7. Here the CDR3 reads CASSSTSGANNEQFF. DNA for the CDR3: TGTGCCAGCAGTTCCACTAGCGGGGCCAACAATGAGCAGTTCTTC.

The chain recombines TRBV7-2 with TRBJ2-4; TRBD1 might be the D (5 bases). V lost 5 bases and J lost 4, with 15 bases in between. CDR3 length equals 15 residues. The V gene's germline CDR1 is SGHTA and CDR2 FQGNSA. The CDR3 DNA follows: TGTGCCAGCAGCCGCGACCGAGACAGTAAAAACATTCAGTACTTC. It codes for CASSRDRDSKNIQYF.

The CDR3 reads CAWRPGQGGETQYF. The CDR3 nucleotides are TGTGCCTGGAGGCCCGGACAGGGAGGGGAGACCCAGTACTTC. The V gene is TRBV30, the J gene TRBJ2-5, with D tentatively TRBD1 (8 bases). Trimming pared 3 bases from V and 5 bases from J, leaving 16 bases between. From germline, CDR1 is GTSNPN and CDR2 SVGIG (reference sequence). The CDR3 extends over 14 amino acids.

The V gene is TRBV9, the J gene TRBJ1-4, with 10 nucleotides matching TRBD1. The CDR3 is 16 amino acids. Per germline, CDR1 SGDLS and CDR2 YYNGEE. Unmatched junction bases numbered 11, after V lost 4 bases and J lost 8 bases. DNA for the CDR3: TGTGCCAGCAGCACCCCCCGAGGGACAGGGGAGGAAAAACTGTTTTTT. Translated, it gives CASSTPRGTGEEKLFF.

The chain joins TRBV19 to TRBJ2-3; a possible D gene is TRBD2 (5 bases). V shed 5 bases and J shed 3 bases, with 9 bases lying between them. The germline V gene encodes CDR1 LNHDA and CDR2 SQIVND (reference sequence). CDR3 length: 13 amino acids. This CDR3 is CASSGRPTDTQYF. The DNA for the CDR3 is TGTGCCAGTAGTGGGAGACCGACAGATACGCAGTATTTT.

The chain is built from TRBV4-1 and TRBJ2-1; 8 nucleotides line up with TRBD2. The junction had 7 bases not matched to a gene; V was cut back by 1 base and J by 8 bases. The CDR3 runs to 15 residues. Germline lookup yields CDR1 MGHRA and CDR2 YSYEKL. CDR3 region: CASSQGPRGEYEQFF. The CDR3 DNA reads as TGCGCCAGCAGCCAAGGTCCGCGGGGGGAATATGAGCAGTTCTTC.

This sequence joins TRBV15 and TRBJ2-1; 8 bases match TRBD2. In germline, CDR1 is LNHNV, CDR2 YYDKDF (reference sequence). Trimming took 5 bases from V and 2 from J; bases not matched to a gene: 8. The CDR3 has 16 residues. The CDR3 coding sequence is TGTGCCACCAGCGTCGGTTCCGGGGGGGCCTACAATGAGCAGTTCTTC. Translation gives CATSVGSGGAYNEQFF.

The J gene is TRBJ1-1, the V gene TRBV5-1; D not resolved. V lost 5 bases to trimming and J lost 5 bases, with 10 bases between them. The CDR3 loop spans 12 amino acids. Germline V gives CDR1 SGHRS, CDR2 YFSETQ. This CDR3 reads CASSYYGTEAFF. The CDR3 coding sequence is TGCGCCAGCAGTTATTACGGGACTGAAGCTTTCTTT. The full variable domain, rest sourced from reference TRBV5-1 and TRBJ1-1, is KAGVTQTPRYLIKTRGQQVTLSCSPISGHRSVSWYQQTPGQGLQFLFEYFSETQRNKGNFPGRFSGRQFSNSRSEMNVSTLELGDSALYLCASSYYGTEAFFGQGTRLTVV.

V and J are TRBV4-1 and TRBJ2-7; D is perhaps TRBD2 (7 bases). CDR3 length: 15 residues. Germline V gives CDR1 MGHRA, CDR2 YSYEKL. Trimming removed 0 bases from V and 6 bases from J, with 15 bases in between. DNA of the CDR3: TGCGCCAGCAGCCAAGATATCCGGGGGGCGTCCGAGCAGTACTTC. It yields the protein CASSQDIRGASEQYF.

The chain has TRBV14 and TRBJ2-1; 10 nucleotides match TRBD2. V lost 6 bases, J lost 0 bases, and 11 bases stayed unmatched. Germline values: CDR1 SGHDN, CDR2 FVKESK. This CDR3 contains 18 residues. CDR3 sequence reads: CASRRGLAGVSSYNEQFF. The CDR3 bases are TGTGCCAGCAGGCGTGGGCTAGCGGGAGTCAGCTCCTACAATGAGCAGTTCTTC. The entire variable domain, with the rest obtained from reference TRBV14 and TRBJ2-1, is as follows: EAGVTQFPSHSVIEKGQTVTLRCDPISGHDNLYWYRRVMGKEIKFLLHFVKESKQDESGMPNNRFLAERTGGTYSTLKVQPAELEDSGVYFCASRRGLAGVSSYNEQFFGPGTRLTVL.

This chain connects TRBV30 to TRBJ2-3; 7 bases are a match to TRBD2. The CDR3 runs to 16 residues. CDR1 and CDR2 from the germline V gene are GTSNPN and SVGIG (reference sequence). V was clipped by 7 bases and J by 2 bases; unmatched bases: 15. The CDR3 loop is CAFLRGEAGFTDTQYF. The DNA for the CDR3 is TGTGCCTTCCTCCGTGGGGAAGCGGGGTTCACAGATACGCAGTATTTT. The whole variable domain, filled in from reference TRBV30 and TRBJ2-3, reads SQTIHQWPATLVQPVGSPLSLECTVEGTSNPNLYWYRQAAGRGLQLLFYSVGIGQISSEVPQNLSASRPQDRQFILSSKKLLLSDSGFYLCAFLRGEAGFTDTQYFGPGTRLTVL.